A selection of T cell receptor beta chains follows, all from one sample in a study of blood T cell repertoires in COVID-19. Produced via immunoSEQ multiplex PCR; TCRdb's table is partial and in-frame only. The table lists about 40,000 clones, over 80% of them singletons, with 9% in the top ten. The sequencing input was peripheral blood. These receptor sequences come from a woman aged 70-85 years with acute or convalescent COVID-19. CDR3s include the opening cysteine and the closing phenylalanine or tryptophan. A D gene is named only where the DNA matches it firmly. Rows give clone size only sometimes, using once, few, many, or a class for an expanded clone.

-	-	TRBV12-3/TRBV12-4	TRBJ2-5	TGTGCCAGCAGTTTTACAGGGGAGACCCAGTACTTC	CASSFTGETQYF
-	-	TRBV20-1	TRBJ2-5	TGCAGTGCTAGTGACCCCCAGGGGCCACGGGGAGCCCAGTACTTC	CSASDPQGPRGAQYF
TRBD2	once	TRBV5-1	TRBJ2-3	TGCGCCAGCAGCTTTAATGGGGGAGGGCCCGCAGATACGCAGTATTTT	CASSFNGGGPADTQYF
-	-	TRBV10-3	TRBJ2-5	TGTGCCATCAGTGAGTCGGAGGCGGAGACCCAGTACTTC	CAISESEAETQYF
TRBD1	-	TRBV5-1	TRBJ1-4	TGCGCCAGCAGCTCGCCCGGGACAGCCGGTGAAAAACTGTTTTTT	CASSSPGTAGEKLFF
TRBD1	-	TRBV7-9	TRBJ2-1	TGTGCCAGCAGCACCACCGGACAGGGGACCTACAATGAGCAGTTCTTC	CASSTTGQGTYNEQFF
-	-	TRBV11-2	TRBJ2-4	TGTGCTTCAAAAGGGGTGAACATTCAGTACTTC	CASKGVNIQYF
TRBD2	once	TRBV9	TRBJ2-5	TGTGCCAGCAGCCTAGGAGGCGGGAGGGCCTGGGAGACCCAGTACTTC	CASSLGGGRAWETQYF
-	once	TRBV5-1	TRBJ2-1	TGCGCCAGCAGTTATATAGCGGTCTACAATGAGCAGTTCTTC	CASSYIAVYNEQFF
TRBD1	-	TRBV10-1	TRBJ2-2	TGCGCCAGCAGTGTACAGGGGGCGAACACCGGGGAGCTGTTTTTT	CASSVQGANTGELFF
TRBD2	once	TRBV15	TRBJ2-5	TGTGCCACCAGCAGCCCCCGGACTAGCGGGAGAGCCTACCAAGAGACCCAGTACTTC	CATSSPRTSGRAYQETQYF
-	-	TRBV7-8	TRBJ1-3	TGTGCCAGCAGCCCGGGGGGTGGAAACACCATATATTTT	CASSPGGGNTIYF
-	-	TRBV7-9	TRBJ2-2	TGTGCCAGCAGCTTGACACAGACGAACACCGGGGAGCTGTTTTTT	CASSLTQTNTGELFF
-	-	TRBV11-2	TRBJ2-4	TGTGCCAGCAGCTTAGAAGTCGGATGGGGGGTGGGGAACATTCAGTACTTC	CASSLEVGWGVGNIQYF
-	-	TRBV7-9	TRBJ2-5	TGTGCCAGCAGCCCAACCCCACGATGGCGAACGGGGGAAGAGACCCAGTACTTC	CASSPTPRWRTGEETQYF
TRBD2	-	TRBV6-2/TRBV6-3	TRBJ2-1	TGTGCCAGCAGTACCGGGACTAGCGGGAGGAGTGAGCAGTTCTTC	CASSTGTSGRSEQFF